The rows below give T cell receptor beta chains drawn from one sample of a study of T cells in Graves' hyperthyroidism and ophthalmopathy. In TCRdb, the multiplex PCR reads were re-called with MiXCR into one record per CDR3 protein. The sample holds about 710,000 distinct CDR3 sequences; roughly 15% are singletons and the top ten take under 10%. Sequenced sample: blood. These receptor sequences come from a young man with Graves' hyperthyroidism. CDR3s include the opening cysteine and the closing phenylalanine or tryptophan.

TRBJ2-2 | TRBV6-1 | CASSLSGTGGDTGELFF
TRBJ2-1 | TRBV6-2/TRBV6-3 | CASSTVDEQFF
TRBJ2-7 | TRBV20-1 | CSATVGGSFHEQYF
TRBJ2-5 | TRBV28 | CASLNRWEETQYF
TRBJ2-1 | TRBV28 | CASRMTGGSYNEQFF
TRBJ2-2 | TRBV20-1 | CSAIDSYTGELFF
TRBJ2-3 | TRBV2 | CASSERALGTDTQYF
TRBJ2-1 | TRBV6-2/TRBV6-3 | CASGIYEQFF
TRBJ2-4 | TRBV5-6 | CASSSSSWDRLAKNIQYF
TRBJ1-2 | TRBV12-3/TRBV12-4 | CASSLAGLNYGYTF
TRBJ2-1 | TRBV4-1 | CASSHKAPLDRSYNEQFF
TRBJ1-1 | TRBV30 | CAWSESPQATEAFF
TRBJ2-3 | TRBV3-1 | CASSSTRASGDTQYF
TRBJ2-2 | TRBV2 | CAIREGLQGGTGELFF
TRBJ2-1 | TRBV2 | CASTEGGALGNEQFF
TRBJ1-5 | TRBV27 | CARIQGFPQPQHF
TRBJ2-5 | TRBV7-9 | CASSLLRTSGPQETQYF
TRBJ2-2 | TRBV12-3/TRBV12-4 | CASSLQGAHTGELFF
TRBJ2-1 | TRBV7-2 | CASSYRGPYNEQFF
TRBJ1-4 | TRBV5-1 | CASSLGRSVSTNEKLFF
TRBJ2-7 | TRBV7-2 | CASSYLSGGTSENEQYF
TRBJ2-2 | TRBV11-2 | CASSYLLATGELFF
TRBJ1-1 | TRBV20-1 | CSATRPRAEAFF
TRBJ2-7 | TRBV10-3 | CAISEVSEQYF
TRBJ1-5 | TRBV20-1 | CSARDGGAYQPQHF
TRBJ2-1 | TRBV28 | CASSSPGLAGGRSSYNEQFF
TRBJ2-7 | TRBV7-8 | CASSLNRLAGHEQYF
TRBJ2-1 | TRBV28 | CASSLDLSNEQFF
TRBJ2-7 | TRBV18 | CASSQARDSYEQYF
TRBJ1-1 | TRBV7-2 | CASSPGWNTEAFF
TRBJ2-3 | TRBV28 | CASREPLGDTQYF
TRBJ2-7 | TRBV28 | CASSLKAGRGYEQYF
TRBJ2-3 | TRBV18 | CASSLKLSGTQYF
TRBJ2-1 | TRBV6-1 | CASLPELGIADYNEQFF
TRBJ2-5 | TRBV29-1 | CSVDQSRSRRTQYF
TRBJ1-1 | TRBV28 | CASSLWSGTGGGTEAFF
TRBJ2-1 | TRBV27 | CASSLSGEEYNEQFF
TRBJ2-7 | TRBV28 | CASSHRDWSFYEQYF
TRBJ2-2 | TRBV2 | CASRASGINTGELFF
TRBJ2-5 | TRBV28 | CASSSPGGDLGDF
TRBJ2-7 | TRBV12-5 | CASALYLPRNEQYF
TRBJ1-2 | TRBV28 | CASSLFGQDYGYTF
TRBJ1-1 | TRBV9 | CASSATPATEAFF
TRBJ1-6 | TRBV20-1 | CSARDRPNRGHSPLHF
TRBJ2-1 | TRBV5-1 | CASSLAPSGKNEQFF
TRBJ1-3 | TRBV18 | CASSPSSSGNTIYF
TRBJ2-6 | TRBV20-1 | CSARTVGGANVLTF
TRBJ2-1 | TRBV7-2 | CASSLTGGFHNEQFF